The following is a T cell receptor beta chain sequence with its context. The antigen is unknown. V lost 1 base and J lost 5; bases outside the gene matches: 5. CDR1 and CDR2 (germline): SGHRS, YFSETQ. This CDR3 spans 15 amino acids. Primers for the PCR totalled 60 Vbeta and 13 Jbeta. Method: immunoSEQ multiplex PCR; TCRdb's copy keeps in-frame clones and lacks some. Here the sample spans 90,000 to 140,000 clones, around 75% being singletons. The data were taken from a study of cytomegalovirus exposure and HLA in healthy donors. Broader study findings: Previous analysis showed most TCR beta V segments were productive about 90% or about 30% of the time. In all likelihood, a cluster of highly shared sequence variants was a sequencing artifact. Many donors shared some public TCRs, even though most TCR sequences were rare. A later analysis linked a missense DCLRE1C variant to TCR beta V- and J-gene trimming.

The sequencing input was PBMCs. The receptor's source is a man aged 30 to 45 in good health and CMV-seronegative. The chain combines TRBV5-1 with TRBJ2-3; 9 bases are shared with TRBD1. The CDR3 reads CASSLQQGAGDTQYF. The CDR3 DNA sequence: TGCGCCAGCAGCTTGCAACAGGGGGCCGGAGATACGCAGTATTTT.